This record looks at one T cell receptor (beta chain) sequence and its context. Authors' methods: Reference gene primer amplification yielded estimated nucleated cell counts. Measured with immunoSEQ multiplex PCR; TCRdb has only the in-frame clones, and not every one. V, J and clone size were drawn from that table, and D and trimming were deduced from the DNA. The table lists approximately 360,000 clones, about 90% of them singletons, with roughly 6.8% in the top ten. These data belong to a study of blood T cell repertoires in COVID-19. Study overall: The origin of the acute and convalescent COVID-19 samples was the United States, Italy and Spain. Sample material is recorded as cDNA or gDNA derived from T cells, B-cell-depleted T cells, or PBMCs.

This receptor was obtained from a man aged 18 to 29 with active or convalescent COVID-19. The sample taken for sequencing was peripheral blood.

This chain's CDR3 is CASSATGGFPDTQYF. In DNA, the CDR3 is TGTGCCAGCAGTGCAACGGGAGGGTTCCCAGATACGCAGTATTTT. The rearrangement uses TRBV2 and TRBJ2-3, with 8 bases aligning to TRBD2. CDR3 length: 15 amino acids. Germline V lookup: CDR1 SNHLY, CDR2 FYNNEI. V lost 4 bases and J lost 4; bases outside the gene matches: 7.